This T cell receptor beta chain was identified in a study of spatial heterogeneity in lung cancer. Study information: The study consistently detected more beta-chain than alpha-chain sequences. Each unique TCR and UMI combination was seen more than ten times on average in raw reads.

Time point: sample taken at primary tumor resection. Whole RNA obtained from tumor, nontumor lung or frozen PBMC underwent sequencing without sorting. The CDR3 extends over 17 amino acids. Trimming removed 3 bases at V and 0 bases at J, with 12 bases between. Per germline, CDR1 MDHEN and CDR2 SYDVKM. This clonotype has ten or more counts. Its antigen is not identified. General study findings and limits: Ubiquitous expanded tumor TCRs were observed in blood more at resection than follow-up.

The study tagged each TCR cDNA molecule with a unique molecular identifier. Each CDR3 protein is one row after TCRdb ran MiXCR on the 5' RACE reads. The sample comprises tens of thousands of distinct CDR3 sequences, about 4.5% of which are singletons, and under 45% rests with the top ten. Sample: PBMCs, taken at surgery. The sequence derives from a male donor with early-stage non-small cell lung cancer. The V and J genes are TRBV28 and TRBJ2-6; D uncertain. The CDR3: CASSFGVIFSGANVLTF. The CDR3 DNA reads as TGTGCCAGCAGTTTCGGAGTCATCTTCTCTGGGGCCAACGTCCTGACTTTC. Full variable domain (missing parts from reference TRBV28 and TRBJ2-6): DVKVTQSSRYLVKRTGEKVFLECVQDMDHENMFWYRQDPGLGLRLIYFSYDVKMKEKGDIPEGYSVSREKKERFSLILESASTNQTSMYLCASSFGVIFSGANVLTFGAGSRLTVL.